This passage covers 15 T cell receptor beta chains from one sample sequenced in a study of T cell changes during pregnancy in multiple sclerosis. Produced via immunoSEQ multiplex PCR; TCRdb's table is partial and in-frame only. The sample has tens of thousands of clones; roughly 92% are singletons. The starting material was CD4+ T cells from peripheral blood mononuclear cells, obtained in the third trimester of pregnancy. All receptors derive from a female donor with multiple sclerosis, enrolled in a pregnancy study.

The chain combines TRBV5-6 with TRBJ1-2, with D perhaps TRBD1 (6 bases). V was shortened by 4 bases and J by 6 bases, with 16 bases between the two germline ends. Per germline, CDR1 SGHDT and CDR2 YYEEEE. The CDR3 loop spans 14 amino acids. The CDR3 here is CASSPIQGRDGYTF. The DNA for the CDR3 is TGTGCCAGCAGCCCGATACAGGGCCGCGATGGCTACACCTTC.

The chain couples TRBV5-1 to TRBJ2-7; D gene ambiguous. The germline V and J ends were trimmed by 1 base and 4 bases, with 12 bases remaining between them. CDR3 size: 14 residues. Germline V gene sequence: CDR1 SGHRS, CDR2 YFSETQ. CDR3 amino acids: CASSLSIEKYEQYF. The CDR3 nucleotides read TGCGCCAGCAGCTTGTCAATAGAAAAGTACGAGCAGTACTTC.

This rearrangement joins TRBV9 to TRBJ2-7; TRBD2 might be the D (6 bases). Germline CDR1 and CDR2: SGDLS and YYNGEE. Trimming pared 0 bases from V and 2 bases from J, leaving 9 bases between. The CDR3 spans 14 residues. The CDR3: CASSVGGIAYEQYF. CDR3 sequence (DNA): TGTGCCAGCAGCGTAGGCGGGATAGCCTACGAGCAGTACTTC.

This chain connects TRBV6-1 to TRBJ1-4; no firm D call. The CDR3 has 12 amino acids. The germline V gene encodes CDR1 MNHNS and CDR2 SASEGT. Deletions cut 2 bases from V and 5 bases from J, with 3 bases between. The CDR3 loop reads CASSEQNEKLFF. DNA for the CDR3: TGTGCCAGCAGTGAACAAAATGAAAAACTGTTTTTT.

The chain links TRBV6-5 to TRBJ2-6; 7 bases agree with TRBD1. J gave up 3 bases and V 2 bases, and 1 base lay outside the gene matches. This CDR3 is built from 15 residues. Germline CDR1 MNHEY, CDR2 SVGAGI. DNA of the CDR3: TGTGCCAGCAGTTACAGGGGGCGTGGGGCCAACGTCCTGACTTTC. Its translation: CASSYRGRGANVLTF.

A remark on this clone: The sample holds other DNA sequences that translate to the same CDR3. The chain has TRBV7-9 and TRBJ1-1; perhaps TRBD1 as D (6 bases). The CDR3 runs to 14 residues. Germline V gene lookup returns CDR1 SEHNR and CDR2 FQNEAQ (reference sequence). Trimming removed 3 bases from V and 0 bases from J, with 8 bases in between. The CDR3 DNA follows: TGTGCCAGCAGCTTCGACAGGTTGAACACTGAAGCTTTCTTT. Protein product: CASSFDRLNTEAFF.

The J gene is TRBJ1-4, the V gene TRBV2; TRBD1 agrees at 7 bases. The V and J ends lost 7 bases and 8 bases, in that order; junction bases with no gene match: 10. The CDR3 has 14 amino acids. Germline CDR1 and CDR2: SNHLY and FYNNEI. Here the CDR3 reads CASTRDSRGEKLFF. As DNA, the CDR3 is TGTGCCAGCACCAGGGACAGTCGGGGAGAAAAACTGTTTTTT.

The chain links TRBV14 to TRBJ1-2; D is unclear. V dropped 4 bases and J dropped 5 bases, with 20 bases sitting between them. Germline V CDR1 and CDR2: SGHDN, FVKESK. The CDR3 runs 16 residues. The CDR3 spells CASSPPGNPRWYGYTF. CDR3 nucleotides: TGTGCCAGCAGCCCTCCGGGGAACCCCAGATGGTATGGCTACACCTTC.

The J gene is TRBJ2-1, the V gene TRBV28, with D possibly matching TRBD1 (5 bases). The germline gives CDR1 MDHEN, CDR2 SYDVKM. This CDR3 spans 14 amino acids. V was clipped by 5 bases and J by 2 bases, with 10 bases between them. CDR3 in amino acids: CASSVPTAYNEQFF. Here the CDR3 DNA reads TGTGCCAGCAGTGTCCCGACAGCCTACAATGAGCAGTTCTTC.

This clone has a single count. The J gene is TRBJ1-1, the V gene TRBV29-1; 10 nucleotides agree with TRBD1. Germline V CDR1 and CDR2: SQVTM, ANQGSEA. The CDR3 has 12 residues. V shed 4 bases, J shed 4 bases, and the junction held 0 bases outside the gene matches. The CDR3 reads CSVGQGATEAFF. CDR3 bases: TGCAGCGTTGGACAGGGGGCCACTGAAGCTTTCTTT.

The V and J genes are TRBV28 and TRBJ1-1; TRBD1 matches 7 bases. Germline CDR1 is MDHEN and CDR2 is SYDVKM. The length of the CDR3 is 14 residues. V lost 2 bases to trimming and J lost 6 bases; unmatched junction nucleotides: 6. CDR3 loop: CASSLGGGAAEAFF. The CDR3 coding sequence is TGTGCCAGCAGTTTAGGAGGGGGCGCCGCTGAAGCTTTCTTT.

The chain links TRBV5-8 to TRBJ1-2; possibly TRBD1 for D (5 bases). Germline V CDR1 and CDR2: SGHTS, YDEGEE. V lost 4 bases and J 0 bases, leaving 13 bases between the germline ends. The CDR3 covers 15 residues. CDR3 nucleotide sequence: TGTGCCAGCAGCCAATCCGGGACTGCTAACTATGGCTACACCTTC. Translation: CASSQSGTANYGYTF.

The chain couples TRBV5-1 to TRBJ2-1; tentative D call: TRBD2 (6 bases). The germline V gene encodes CDR1 SGHRS and CDR2 YFSETQ. Trimming shortened V by 3 bases and J by 7 bases, and 11 bases separated the two germline ends. The CDR3 contains 13 residues. The CDR3: CASSSGLWNEQFF. In DNA form, the CDR3 reads TGCGCCAGCAGCTCGGGACTTTGGAATGAGCAGTTCTTC.

The rearrangement uses TRBV5-1 and TRBJ2-6, with 8 nucleotides matching TRBD2. The CDR3 sequence is 17 residues long. From germline, CDR1 is SGHRS and CDR2 YFSETQ. The trim removed 0 bases at V and 0 bases at J, leaving 2 bases unmatched. The chain's CDR3 is CASSLGSGASGANVLTF. Here the CDR3 DNA reads TGCGCCAGCAGCTTGGGTAGCGGGGCCTCTGGGGCCAACGTCCTGACTTTC.

The V gene is TRBV25-1, the J gene TRBJ1-2; the D is unclear. V was cut by 7 bases and J by 0 bases, with 6 bases left in between. Germline values: CDR1 MGHDK, CDR2 SYGVNS. This CDR3 spans 12 amino acids. The DNA for the CDR3 is TGTGCCAGCAAACATGCTAACTATGGCTACACCTTC. Its protein product is CASKHANYGYTF.